The T cell receptor beta chain described here comes from a study of blood T cell repertoires in COVID-19. Sequenced by immunoSEQ multiplex PCR; TCRdb stores in-frame clones only, minus some. The sample consists of about 290,000 clones, about 85% of them appearing once. V trimming: 5 bases; J trimming: 6 bases; junction bases outside the gene matches: 8. Germline-derived CDR1 and CDR2 are LNHDA and SQIVND (reference sequence). The CDR3 has 14 amino acids. The TCR sequence derives from a woman between 50 and 59 years old with active or convalescent COVID-19. The sample comprised peripheral blood. The V and J genes are TRBV19 and TRBJ1-2; TRBD1 matches 8 bases. For the CDR3, the DNA is TGTGCCAGTAGTGGCTCGGACAGGGCGGATGGCTACACCTTC. This gives the protein CASSGSDRADGYTF. The variable domain in full, completed from reference TRBV19 and TRBJ1-2, reads DGGITQSPKYLFRKEGQNVTLSCEQNLNHDAMYWYRQDPGQGLRLIYYSQIVNDFQKGDIAEGYSVSREKKESFPLTVTSAQKNPTAFYLCASSGSDRADGYTFGSGTRLTVV.